The next 24 T cell receptor beta chains were all read from a single sample in a study of cytomegalovirus exposure and HLA in healthy donors (dated by TCRdb to about 2017). Library method: the immunoSEQ multiplex PCR assay. Held by TCRdb, this immuneACCESS table contains in-frame sequences only and omits some clones. Under half of the omission traces to an unresolved V gene where checked; the cause of the rest is unknown. The sample contains about 56,000 clones, about 92% of them found a single time. The ten largest clones take up more than 0.95% of the sample. Sequencing was done on a sample of PBMCs. These receptors came from a man younger than 30 in good health and CMV-seronegative.

The chain recombines TRBV4-3 with TRBJ2-3; TRBD1 matches at 9 bases. Germline CDR1 reads LGHNA; CDR2 reads YSLEER. The CDR3 has 16 residues. V shed 1 base and J 4 bases; nucleotides not matched to a gene: 6. The CDR3 spells CASSQGSGTGSDTQYF. The CDR3 nucleotides read TGCGCCAGCAGCCAAGGGTCCGGGACAGGGTCAGATACGCAGTATTTT.

The genes are TRBV14 and TRBJ1-2, with 9 bases identical to TRBD1. The CDR3 is made up of 16 amino acids. Germline loops: CDR1 SGHDN, CDR2 FVKESK. Unmatched junction bases numbered 10, after V lost 0 bases and J lost 8 bases. CDR3 nucleotides: TGTGCCAGCAGCCAAGAAATGGGGGGACAGGGCAAAGGCTACACCTTC. Amino acids: CASSQEMGGQGKGYTF.

The chain is built from TRBV21-1 and TRBJ2-7; the table's D call, TRBD2, was not checked against the DNA. TRBV21-1 counts as a pseudogene. The CDR3 runs to 14 residues. The CDR3 here is CASSKSRNLYEQYF. The DNA of the CDR3 is TGTGCCAGCAGCAAATCTAGAAATCTCTACGAGCAGTACTTC.

V is TRBV28 and J is TRBJ1-2; D is undetermined. Germline CDR1 reads MDHEN; CDR2 reads SYDVKM. V was pared by 6 bases and J by 7 bases, with 15 bases between. This CDR3 comprises 13 residues. The CDR3 nucleotides are TGTGCCAGCAGCGTTGACAACATAGGTGGCTACACCTTC. Translated: CASSVDNIGGYTF.

V gene TRBV7-9 combines with J gene TRBJ2-1; D possibly corresponds to TRBD2 (6 bases). The CDR3 has 15 amino acids. Germline CDR1 reads SEHNR; CDR2 reads FQNEAQ (reference sequence). V lost 0 bases to trimming and J lost 9 bases, with 15 bases between them. The CDR3: CASSLAGAEGSEQFF. CDR3 bases: TGTGCCAGCAGCTTAGCAGGGGCGGAGGGGAGTGAGCAGTTCTTC.

The rearrangement uses TRBV18 and TRBJ1-5; no reliable D call. The CDR3 has 14 amino acids. Germline-derived CDR1 and CDR2 are KGHSH and LQKENI. V was clipped by 6 bases and J by 3 bases, with 12 bases between them. The CDR3 reads CASSPGLANQPQHF. The CDR3 DNA is TGTGCCAGCTCCCCCGGACTAGCCAATCAGCCCCAGCATTTT. Drawing the rest from reference TRBV18 and TRBJ1-5, the complete variable domain is NAGVMQNPRHLVRRRGQEARLRCSPMKGHSHVYWYRQLPEEGLKFMVYLQKENIIDESGMPKERFSAEFPKEGPSILRIQQVVRGDSAAYFCASSPGLANQPQHFGDGTRLSIL.

J is TRBJ2-7 and V is TRBV7-8; the D gene is possibly TRBD2 (5 bases). The CDR3 runs to 15 residues. V was cut by 5 bases and J by 5 bases, with 19 bases left in between. Germline lookup yields CDR1 SGHVS and CDR2 FQNEAQ. The CDR3 here is CASSPGRGEPHEQYF. Here the CDR3 DNA reads TGTGCCAGCAGCCCCGGGCGTGGGGAGCCCCACGAGCAGTACTTC. Full variable domain (missing parts from reference TRBV7-8 and TRBJ2-7): GAGVSQSPRYKVAKRGQDVALRCDPISGHVSLFWYQQALGQGPEFLTYFQNEAQLDKSGLPSDRFFAERPEGSVSTLKIQRTQQEDSAVYLCASSPGRGEPHEQYFGPGTRLTVT.

The V and J genes are TRBV11-2 and TRBJ2-3; maybe TRBD1 (5 bases). The V end was cut by 6 bases, the J end by 3 bases, with 16 bases between. Germline V gene data show CDR1 as SGHAT and CDR2 as FQNNGV. This CDR3 is built from 15 residues. The CDR3 sequence is CASSLRQIGTDTQYF. The CDR3, as DNA: TGTGCCAGCAGTCTTAGACAGATAGGAACAGATACGCAGTATTTT.

The gene calls are TRBV5-4 and TRBJ2-2; TRBD2 matches at 11 bases. Trimming took 2 bases from V and 3 from J; bases not matched to a gene: 3. CDR1 and CDR2 (germline): SGHNT, YYREEE (reference sequence). The CDR3 is 16 amino acids. DNA for the CDR3: TGTGCCAGCAGCTTTAAACTAGCGGGAGACACCGGGGAGCTGTTTTTT. This sequence encodes CASSFKLAGDTGELFF.

This chain connects TRBV7-2 to TRBJ2-1; the D gene is possibly TRBD1 (6 bases). Germline V gene data show CDR1 as SGHTA and CDR2 as FQGNSA. Trimming pared 5 bases from V and 6 bases from J, leaving 17 bases between. This CDR3 has 15 amino acids. CDR3 nucleotide sequence: TGTGCCAGCAGCCCGGACAGACTTAAGAGCAATGAGCAGTTCTTC. Its protein product is CASSPDRLKSNEQFF.

The J gene is TRBJ2-1, the V gene TRBV28; 11 nucleotides agree with TRBD2. This CDR3 contains 14 residues. V lost 7 bases, J lost 7 bases, and 6 bases stayed unmatched. CDR1 and CDR2 (germline): MDHEN, SYDVKM. CDR3 protein: CASKTSGKGNEQFF. The DNA of the CDR3 is TGTGCCAGCAAGACTAGCGGGAAGGGGAATGAGCAGTTCTTC. Supplemented by reference TRBV28 and TRBJ2-1, the full variable domain reads DVKVTQSSRYLVKRTGEKVFLECVQDMDHENMFWYRQDPGLGLRLIYFSYDVKMKEKGDIPEGYSVSREKKERFSLILESASTNQTSMYLCASKTSGKGNEQFFGPGTRLTVL.

V and J are TRBV28 and TRBJ2-7, with 10 bases lining up with TRBD1. This CDR3 spans 13 amino acids. Germline CDR1 MDHEN, CDR2 SYDVKM. V shed 7 bases and J 6 bases; nucleotides not matched to a gene: 6. The CDR3 here is CASTRDRGSEQYF. The CDR3 coding sequence is TGTGCCAGCACCCGGGACAGGGGCTCCGAGCAGTACTTC.

This rearrangement joins TRBV5-1 to TRBJ2-7, with D uncertain. Germline loops: CDR1 SGHRS, CDR2 YFSETQ. V lost 0 bases and J lost 2, with 9 bases in between. The length of the CDR3 is 14 residues. CDR3 bases: TGCGCCAGCAGCTTGGATGGCAGTCCCTACGAGCAGTACTTC. Translation: CASSLDGSPYEQYF.

The CDR3 spells CASTERDLRTDTQYF. The CDR3 bases are TGTGCCAGCACCGAGCGGGACCTACGCACAGATACGCAGTATTTT. V usage is TRBV28 and J usage is TRBJ2-3, with 7 nucleotides matching TRBD2. Germline CDR1 reads MDHEN; CDR2 reads SYDVKM. V lost 7 bases and J lost 1; bases outside the gene matches: 8. This CDR3 comprises 15 residues.

The chain has TRBV7-2 and TRBJ2-7, with 8 bases that match TRBD1. CDR3 size: 15 residues. V gave up 1 base and J gave up 7 bases; unmatched junction bases: 9. Germline loops: CDR1 SGHTA, CDR2 FQGNSA. The CDR3: CASSLGDRSLGEQYF. As DNA, the CDR3 is TGTGCCAGCAGCTTAGGGGACAGGTCCCTGGGGGAGCAGTACTTC.

This chain joins TRBV11-2 and TRBJ2-3; 7 bases map to TRBD2. V was clipped by 4 bases and J by 7 bases; unmatched bases: 14. The CDR3 has 16 amino acids. Germline CDR1 and CDR2: SGHAT and FQNNGV. For the CDR3, the DNA is TGTGCCAGCAGCTCCAAGACCCGGGACTACTTTAATACGCAGTATTTT. Translated: CASSSKTRDYFNTQYF.

The rearrangement uses TRBV10-1 and TRBJ2-1, with D perhaps matching TRBD2 (7 bases). The CDR3 extends over 17 amino acids. CDR1 and CDR2 (germline): WNHNN, SYGVQD (reference sequence). The V and J ends lost 0 bases and 2 bases respectively, with 14 bases between them. CDR3 loop: CASSESIRGGAYNEQFF. The CDR3 DNA reads TGCGCCAGCAGTGAGTCGATTAGGGGGGGCGCCTACAATGAGCAGTTCTTC.

The chain has TRBV6-5 and TRBJ2-5; tentatively, D is TRBD2 (6 bases). With 0 bases removed from V and 13 bases from J, the gap between germline ends came to 18 bases. Germline CDR1 and CDR2: MNHEY and SVGAGI. This CDR3 contains 14 residues. CDR3 region: CASSYSPASGTPYF. The CDR3 coding sequence is TGTGCCAGCAGTTACTCGCCCGCGTCGGGGACTCCGTACTTC.

The sample holds one count of this clone. The chain uses TRBV9 and TRBJ2-1, with D possibly being TRBD1 (5 bases). In germline, CDR1 is SGDLS, CDR2 YYNGEE. The CDR3 runs to 13 residues. V was cut by 2 bases and J by 6 bases, with 9 bases left in between. In nucleotides, the CDR3 is TGTGCCAGCAGCGTGGACACGATCAATGAGCAGTTCTTC. The encoded protein is CASSVDTINEQFF.

The J gene is TRBJ2-3, the V gene TRBV9; TRBD2 is a possible D gene (6 bases). Trimming cost V 3 bases and J 2 bases, with 10 bases left between them. Per the germline V gene, CDR1 is SGDLS and CDR2 is YYNGEE. This CDR3 has 14 amino acids. CDR3 coding DNA: TGTGCCAGCAGCGGTAGCGGTTACACAGATACGCAGTATTTT. Amino acids: CASSGSGYTDTQYF.

The V and J genes are TRBV15 and TRBJ2-2; tentative D call: TRBD1 (5 bases). V lost 2 bases and J 7 bases, leaving 11 bases between the germline ends. Looked up from germline, CDR1 is LNHNV and CDR2 is YYDKDF (reference sequence). The CDR3 length is 14 residues. CDR3 DNA sequence: TGTGCCACCAGCAGAAGGGGCGACCTCGGGGAGCTGTTTTTT. Protein: CATSRRGDLGELFF.

J is TRBJ1-1 and V is TRBV5-6, with D unclear. Germline-derived CDR1 and CDR2 are SGHDT and YYEEEE. Deletions cut 8 bases from V and 6 bases from J, with 11 bases between. The CDR3 spans 11 residues. For the CDR3, the DNA is TGTGCCAGTCTCACGGTCGCTGAAGCTTTCTTT. It yields the protein CASLTVAEAFF.

The chain employs TRBV5-1 and TRBJ2-1; 8 bases map to TRBD2. This CDR3 comprises 15 residues. V was pared by 1 base and J by 7 bases, with 7 bases of the junction left unmatched. Germline CDR1 reads SGHRS; CDR2 reads YFSETQ. CDR3 sequence reads: CASSLIAGGGNEQFF. CDR3 nucleotides: TGCGCCAGCAGCTTGATTGCGGGAGGAGGGAATGAGCAGTTCTTC. Complete variable domain (other parts from reference TRBV5-1 and TRBJ2-1): KAGVTQTPRYLIKTRGQQVTLSCSPISGHRSVSWYQQTPGQGLQFLFEYFSETQRNKGNFPGRFSGRQFSNSRSEMNVSTLELGDSALYLCASSLIAGGGNEQFFGPGTRLTVL.

DNA for the CDR3: TGTGCCAGCAGCGCCCGGGACAGCTCCTACGAGCAGTACTTC. The encoded protein is CASSARDSSYEQYF. This chain joins TRBV7-8 and TRBJ2-7; TRBD1 agrees at 7 bases. The CDR3 sequence is 14 residues long. In germline, CDR1 is SGHVS, CDR2 FQNEAQ. Trimming at V came to 5 bases and at J to 0 bases, leaving 4 bases not matched to a gene.